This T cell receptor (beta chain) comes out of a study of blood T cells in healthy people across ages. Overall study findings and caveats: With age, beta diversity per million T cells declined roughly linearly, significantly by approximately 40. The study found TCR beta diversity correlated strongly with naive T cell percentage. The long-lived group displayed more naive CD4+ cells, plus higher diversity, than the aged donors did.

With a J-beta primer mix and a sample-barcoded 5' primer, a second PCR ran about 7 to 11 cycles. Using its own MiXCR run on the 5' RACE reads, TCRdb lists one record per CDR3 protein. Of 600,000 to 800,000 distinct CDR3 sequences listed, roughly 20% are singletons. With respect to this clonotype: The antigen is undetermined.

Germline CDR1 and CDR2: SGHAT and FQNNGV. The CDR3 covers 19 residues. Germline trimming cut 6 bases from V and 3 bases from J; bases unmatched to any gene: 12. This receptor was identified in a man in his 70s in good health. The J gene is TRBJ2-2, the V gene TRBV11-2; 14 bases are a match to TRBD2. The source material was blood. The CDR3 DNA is TGTGCCAGCAGTCCGGGGGGGACTAGCGGGAGTCGCGACACCGGGGAGCTGTTTTTT. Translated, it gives CASSPGGTSGSRDTGELFF.